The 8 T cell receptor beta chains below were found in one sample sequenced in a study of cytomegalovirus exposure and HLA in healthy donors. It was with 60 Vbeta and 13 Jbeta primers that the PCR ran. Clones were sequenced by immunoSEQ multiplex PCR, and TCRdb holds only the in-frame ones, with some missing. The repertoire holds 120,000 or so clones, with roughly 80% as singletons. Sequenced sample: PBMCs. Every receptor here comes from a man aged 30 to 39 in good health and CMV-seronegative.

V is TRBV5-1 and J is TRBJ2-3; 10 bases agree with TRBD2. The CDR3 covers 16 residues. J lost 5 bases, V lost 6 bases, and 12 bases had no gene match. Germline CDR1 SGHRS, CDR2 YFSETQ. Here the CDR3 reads CASIQGVAGGIDTQYF. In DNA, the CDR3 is TGCGCCAGCATCCAGGGGGTAGCGGGGGGCATAGATACGCAGTATTTT.

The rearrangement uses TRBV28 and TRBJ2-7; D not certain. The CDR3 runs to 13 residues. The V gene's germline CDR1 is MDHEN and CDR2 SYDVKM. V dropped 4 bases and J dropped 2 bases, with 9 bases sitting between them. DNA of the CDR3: TGTGCCAGCAGTTACGAGACACCCTACGAGCAGTACTTC. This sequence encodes CASSYETPYEQYF.

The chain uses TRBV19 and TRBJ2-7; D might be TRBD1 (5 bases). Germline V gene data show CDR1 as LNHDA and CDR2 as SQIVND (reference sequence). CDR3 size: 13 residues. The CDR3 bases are TGTGCTACGAAGGACACCTGGAGCTACGAGCAGTACTTC. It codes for CATKDTWSYEQYF.

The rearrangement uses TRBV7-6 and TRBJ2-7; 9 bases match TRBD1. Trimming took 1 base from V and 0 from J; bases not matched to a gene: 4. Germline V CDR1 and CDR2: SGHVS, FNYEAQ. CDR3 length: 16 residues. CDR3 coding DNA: TGTGCCAGCAGCTTAGGCGGGACAGGGATCTCCTACGAGCAGTACTTC. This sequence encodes CASSLGGTGISYEQYF.

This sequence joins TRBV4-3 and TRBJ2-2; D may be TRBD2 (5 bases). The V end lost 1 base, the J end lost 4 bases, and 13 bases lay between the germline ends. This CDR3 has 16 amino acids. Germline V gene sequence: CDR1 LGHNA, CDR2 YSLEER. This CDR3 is CASSQVPPGSTGELFF. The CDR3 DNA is TGCGCCAGCAGCCAAGTTCCCCCGGGGTCCACCGGGGAGCTGTTTTTT.

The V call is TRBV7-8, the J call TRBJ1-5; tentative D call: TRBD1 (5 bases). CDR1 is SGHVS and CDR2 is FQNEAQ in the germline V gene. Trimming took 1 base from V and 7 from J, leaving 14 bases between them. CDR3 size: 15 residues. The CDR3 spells CASSLEAGREQPQHF. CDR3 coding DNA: TGTGCCAGCAGCTTAGAGGCAGGGAGGGAGCAGCCCCAGCATTTT.

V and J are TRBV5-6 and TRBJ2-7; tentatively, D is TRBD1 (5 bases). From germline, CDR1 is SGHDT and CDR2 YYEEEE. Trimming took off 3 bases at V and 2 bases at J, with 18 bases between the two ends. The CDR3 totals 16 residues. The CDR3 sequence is CASSWPWGSGPYEQYF. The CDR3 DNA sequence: TGTGCCAGCAGCTGGCCTTGGGGCTCTGGTCCCTACGAGCAGTACTTC.

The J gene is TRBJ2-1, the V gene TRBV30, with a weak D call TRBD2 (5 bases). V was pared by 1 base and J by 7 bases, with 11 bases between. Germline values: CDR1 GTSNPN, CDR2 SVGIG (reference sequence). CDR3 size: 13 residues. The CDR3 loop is CAWSAGNLNEQFF. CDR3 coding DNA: TGTGCCTGGAGTGCCGGGAATTTGAATGAGCAGTTCTTC.